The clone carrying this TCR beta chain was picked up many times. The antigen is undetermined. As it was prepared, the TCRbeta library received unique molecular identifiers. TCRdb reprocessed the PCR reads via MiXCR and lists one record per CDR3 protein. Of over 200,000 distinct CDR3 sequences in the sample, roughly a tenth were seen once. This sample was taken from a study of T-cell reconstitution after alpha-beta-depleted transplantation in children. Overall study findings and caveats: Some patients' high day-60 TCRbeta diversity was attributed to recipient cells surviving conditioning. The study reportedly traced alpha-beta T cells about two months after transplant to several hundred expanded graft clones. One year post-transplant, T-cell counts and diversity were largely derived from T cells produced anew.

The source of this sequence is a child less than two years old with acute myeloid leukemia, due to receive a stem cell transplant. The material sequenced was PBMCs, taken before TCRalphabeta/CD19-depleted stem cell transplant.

CDR3 in amino acids: CSVEVIAGATDTQYF. The CDR3 region has the DNA TGCAGCGTTGAAGTGATAGCGGGAGCTACAGATACGCAGTATTTT. The V and J genes are TRBV29-1 and TRBJ2-3, with 9 bases fitting TRBD2. The V and J ends lost 1 base and 3 bases, in that order; junction bases with no gene match: 5. There are 15 residues in the CDR3. From germline, CDR1 is SQVTM and CDR2 ANQGSEA.